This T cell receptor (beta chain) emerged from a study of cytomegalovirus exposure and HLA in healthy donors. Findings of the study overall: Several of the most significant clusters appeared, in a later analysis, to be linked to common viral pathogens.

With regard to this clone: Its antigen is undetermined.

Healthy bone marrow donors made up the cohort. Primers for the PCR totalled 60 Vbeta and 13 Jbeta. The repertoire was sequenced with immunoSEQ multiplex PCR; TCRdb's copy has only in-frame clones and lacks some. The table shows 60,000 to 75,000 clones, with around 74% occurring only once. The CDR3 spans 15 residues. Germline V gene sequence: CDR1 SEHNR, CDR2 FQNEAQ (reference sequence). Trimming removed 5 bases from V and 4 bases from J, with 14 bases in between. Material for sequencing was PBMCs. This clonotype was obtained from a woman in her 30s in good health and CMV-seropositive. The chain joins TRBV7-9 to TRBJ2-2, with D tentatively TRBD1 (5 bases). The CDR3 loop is CASSRGGRRTGELFF. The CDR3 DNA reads TGTGCCAGCAGCAGGGGTGGCAGACGCACCGGGGAGCTGTTTTTT.